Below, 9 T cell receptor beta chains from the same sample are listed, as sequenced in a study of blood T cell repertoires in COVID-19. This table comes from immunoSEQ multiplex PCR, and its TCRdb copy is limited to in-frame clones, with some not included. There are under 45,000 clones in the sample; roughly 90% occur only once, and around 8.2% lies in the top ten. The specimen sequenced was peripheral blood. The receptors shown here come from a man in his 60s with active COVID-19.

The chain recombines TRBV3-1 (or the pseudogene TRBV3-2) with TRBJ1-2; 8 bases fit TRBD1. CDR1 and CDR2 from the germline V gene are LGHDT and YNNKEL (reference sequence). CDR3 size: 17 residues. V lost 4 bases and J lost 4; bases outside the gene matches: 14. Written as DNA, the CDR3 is TGTGCCAGCAGCCGCGGACAGGGTCTCGGGGTGGGCTATGGCTACACCTTC. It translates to CASSRGQGLGVGYGYTF.

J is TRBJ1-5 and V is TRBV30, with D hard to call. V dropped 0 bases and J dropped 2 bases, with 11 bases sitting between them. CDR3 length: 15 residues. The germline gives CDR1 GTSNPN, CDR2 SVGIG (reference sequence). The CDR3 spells CAWSVGGLGNQPQHF. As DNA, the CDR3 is TGTGCCTGGAGTGTTGGTGGGCTTGGCAATCAGCCCCAGCATTTT.

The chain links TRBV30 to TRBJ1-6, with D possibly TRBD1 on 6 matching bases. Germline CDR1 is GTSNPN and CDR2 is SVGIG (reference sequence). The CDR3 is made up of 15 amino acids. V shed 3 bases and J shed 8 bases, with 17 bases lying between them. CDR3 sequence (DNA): TGTGCCTGGAGCCTGGGGGGGGCTCTGGATTCACCCCTCCACTTT. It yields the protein CAWSLGGALDSPLHF.

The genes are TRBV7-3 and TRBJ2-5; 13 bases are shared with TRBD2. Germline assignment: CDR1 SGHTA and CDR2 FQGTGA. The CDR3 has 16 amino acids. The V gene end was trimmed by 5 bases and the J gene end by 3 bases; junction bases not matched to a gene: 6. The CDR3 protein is CASSRGTSGAKETQYF. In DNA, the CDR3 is TGTGCCAGCAGCCGTGGGACTAGCGGGGCAAAAGAGACCCAGTACTTC.

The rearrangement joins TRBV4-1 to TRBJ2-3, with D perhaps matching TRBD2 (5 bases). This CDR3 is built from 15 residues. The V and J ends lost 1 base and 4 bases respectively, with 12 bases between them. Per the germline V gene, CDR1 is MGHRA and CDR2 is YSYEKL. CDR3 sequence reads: CASSQVDGAADTQYF. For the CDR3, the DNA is TGCGCCAGCAGCCAAGTCGATGGAGCGGCAGATACGCAGTATTTT.

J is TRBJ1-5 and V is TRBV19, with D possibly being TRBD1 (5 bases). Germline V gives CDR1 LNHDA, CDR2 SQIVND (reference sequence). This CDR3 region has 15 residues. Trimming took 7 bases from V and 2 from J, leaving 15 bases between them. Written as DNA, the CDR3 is TGTGCCAGTACGGCCGGGGGAATAGGCAATCAGCCCCAGCATTTT. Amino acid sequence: CASTAGGIGNQPQHF.

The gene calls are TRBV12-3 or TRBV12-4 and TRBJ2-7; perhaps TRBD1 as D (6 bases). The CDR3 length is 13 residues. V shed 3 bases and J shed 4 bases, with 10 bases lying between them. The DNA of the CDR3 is TGTGCCAGCAGTTTTGTAGGGGGTTACGAGCAGTACTTC. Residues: CASSFVGGYEQYF.

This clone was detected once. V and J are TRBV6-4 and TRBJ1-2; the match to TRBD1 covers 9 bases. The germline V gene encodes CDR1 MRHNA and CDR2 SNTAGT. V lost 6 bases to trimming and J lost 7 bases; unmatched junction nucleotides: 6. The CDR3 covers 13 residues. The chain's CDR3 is CASSQDRGRGYTF. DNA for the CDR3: TGTGCCAGCAGCCAGGACAGGGGTCGTGGCTACACCTTC.

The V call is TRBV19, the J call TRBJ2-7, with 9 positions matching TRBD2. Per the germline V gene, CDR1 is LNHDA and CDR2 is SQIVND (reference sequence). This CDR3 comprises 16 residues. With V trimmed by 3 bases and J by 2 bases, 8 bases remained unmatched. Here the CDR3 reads CASSISSGMTAYEQYF. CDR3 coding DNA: TGTGCCAGTAGTATTTCTAGCGGGATGACTGCCTACGAGCAGTACTTC.